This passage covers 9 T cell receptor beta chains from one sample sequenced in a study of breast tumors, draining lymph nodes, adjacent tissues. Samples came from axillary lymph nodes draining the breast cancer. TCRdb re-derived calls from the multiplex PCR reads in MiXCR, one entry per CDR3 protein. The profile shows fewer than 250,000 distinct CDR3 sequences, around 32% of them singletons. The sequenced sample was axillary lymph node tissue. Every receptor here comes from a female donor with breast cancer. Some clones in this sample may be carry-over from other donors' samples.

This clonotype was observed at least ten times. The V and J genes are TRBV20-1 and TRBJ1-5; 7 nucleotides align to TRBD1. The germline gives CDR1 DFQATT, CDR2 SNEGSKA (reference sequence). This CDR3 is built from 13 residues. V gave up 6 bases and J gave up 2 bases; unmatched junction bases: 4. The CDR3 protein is CSARQGRNQPQHF. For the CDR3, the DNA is TGCAGTGCCAGACAGGGACGCAATCAGCCCCAGCATTTT.

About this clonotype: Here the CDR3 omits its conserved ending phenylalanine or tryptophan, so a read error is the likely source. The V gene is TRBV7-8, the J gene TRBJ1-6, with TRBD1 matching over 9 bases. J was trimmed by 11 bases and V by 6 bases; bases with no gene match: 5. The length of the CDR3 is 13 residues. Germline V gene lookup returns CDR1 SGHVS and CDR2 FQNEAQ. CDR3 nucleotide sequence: TGTGCCAGCAGGGGACAGGGAAACCCACCCCTCCACGTT. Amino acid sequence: CASRGQGNPPLHV.

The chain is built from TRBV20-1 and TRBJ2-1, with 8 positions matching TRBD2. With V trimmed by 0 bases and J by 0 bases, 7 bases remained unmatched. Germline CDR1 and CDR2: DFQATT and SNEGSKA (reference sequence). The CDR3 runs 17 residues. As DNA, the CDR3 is TGCAGTGCTAGAGACACTAGCGGAAGGACCTCCTACAATGAGCAGTTCTTC. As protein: CSARDTSGRTSYNEQFF.

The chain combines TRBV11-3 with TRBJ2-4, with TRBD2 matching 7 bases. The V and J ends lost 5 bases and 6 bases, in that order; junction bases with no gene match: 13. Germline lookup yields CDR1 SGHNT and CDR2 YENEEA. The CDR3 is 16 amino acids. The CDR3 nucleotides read TGTGCCAGCAGCCCACCTGCGGGAGCGGAGGGAAACATTCAGTACTTC. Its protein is CASSPPAGAEGNIQYF. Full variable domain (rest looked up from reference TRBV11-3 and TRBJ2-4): EAGVVQSPRYKIIEKKQPVAFWCNPISGHNTLYWYLQNLGQGPELLIRYENEEAVDDSQLPKDRFSAERLKGVDSTLKIQPAELGDSAVYLCASSPPAGAEGNIQYFGAGTRLSVL.

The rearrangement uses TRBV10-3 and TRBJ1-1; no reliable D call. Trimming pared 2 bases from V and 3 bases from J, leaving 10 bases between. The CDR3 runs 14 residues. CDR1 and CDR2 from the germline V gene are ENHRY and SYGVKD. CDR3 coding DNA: TGTGCCATCAGTGAGGCGGGCCGAGACACTGAAGCTTTCTTT. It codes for CAISEAGRDTEAFF.

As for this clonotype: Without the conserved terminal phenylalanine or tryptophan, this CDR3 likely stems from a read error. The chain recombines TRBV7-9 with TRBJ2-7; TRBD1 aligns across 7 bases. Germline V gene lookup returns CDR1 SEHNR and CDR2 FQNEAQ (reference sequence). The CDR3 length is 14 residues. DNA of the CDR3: TGCCCCAGCAGCCAAGTACAGGGGCCCTACGAGCAGTACTGC. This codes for CPSSQVQGPYEQYC.

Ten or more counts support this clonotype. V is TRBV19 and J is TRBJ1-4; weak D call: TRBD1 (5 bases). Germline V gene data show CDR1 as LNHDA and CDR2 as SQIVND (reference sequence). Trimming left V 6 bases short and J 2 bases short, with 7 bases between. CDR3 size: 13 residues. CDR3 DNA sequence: TGTGCCAGTAGCCAGGGTACTAATGAAAAACTGTTTTTT. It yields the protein CASSQGTNEKLFF.

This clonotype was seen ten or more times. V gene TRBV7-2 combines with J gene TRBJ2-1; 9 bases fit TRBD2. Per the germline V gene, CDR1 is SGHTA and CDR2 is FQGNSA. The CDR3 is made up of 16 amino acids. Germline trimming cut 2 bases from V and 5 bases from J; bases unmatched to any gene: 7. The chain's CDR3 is CASSLYRASGDNEQFF. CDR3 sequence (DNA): TGTGCCAGCAGCTTATATAGGGCTAGCGGGGACAATGAGCAGTTCTTC.

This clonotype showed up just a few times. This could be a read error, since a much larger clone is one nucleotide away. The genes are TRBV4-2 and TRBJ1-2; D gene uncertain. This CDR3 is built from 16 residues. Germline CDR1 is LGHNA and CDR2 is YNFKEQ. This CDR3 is CAGSQDKGGSLYGYTF. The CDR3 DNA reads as TGTGCCGGCAGCCAAGATAAGGGAGGGAGTCTTTATGGCTACACCTTC.